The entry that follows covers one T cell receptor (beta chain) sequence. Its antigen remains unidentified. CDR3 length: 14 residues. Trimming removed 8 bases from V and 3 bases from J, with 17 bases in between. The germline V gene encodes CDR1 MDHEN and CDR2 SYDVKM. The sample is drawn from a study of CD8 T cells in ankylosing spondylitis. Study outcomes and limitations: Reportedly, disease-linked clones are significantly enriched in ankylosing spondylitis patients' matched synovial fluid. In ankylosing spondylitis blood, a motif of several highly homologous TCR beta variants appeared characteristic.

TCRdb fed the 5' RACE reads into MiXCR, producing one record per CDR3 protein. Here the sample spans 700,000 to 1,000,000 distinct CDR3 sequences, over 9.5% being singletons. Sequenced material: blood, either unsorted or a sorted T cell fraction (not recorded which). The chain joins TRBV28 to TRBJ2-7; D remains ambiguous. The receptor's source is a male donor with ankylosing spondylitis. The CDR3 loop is CASSLPQNSYEQYF. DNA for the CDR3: TGTGCCAGCTCTCTCCCCCAGAATAGCTACGAGCAGTACTTC.